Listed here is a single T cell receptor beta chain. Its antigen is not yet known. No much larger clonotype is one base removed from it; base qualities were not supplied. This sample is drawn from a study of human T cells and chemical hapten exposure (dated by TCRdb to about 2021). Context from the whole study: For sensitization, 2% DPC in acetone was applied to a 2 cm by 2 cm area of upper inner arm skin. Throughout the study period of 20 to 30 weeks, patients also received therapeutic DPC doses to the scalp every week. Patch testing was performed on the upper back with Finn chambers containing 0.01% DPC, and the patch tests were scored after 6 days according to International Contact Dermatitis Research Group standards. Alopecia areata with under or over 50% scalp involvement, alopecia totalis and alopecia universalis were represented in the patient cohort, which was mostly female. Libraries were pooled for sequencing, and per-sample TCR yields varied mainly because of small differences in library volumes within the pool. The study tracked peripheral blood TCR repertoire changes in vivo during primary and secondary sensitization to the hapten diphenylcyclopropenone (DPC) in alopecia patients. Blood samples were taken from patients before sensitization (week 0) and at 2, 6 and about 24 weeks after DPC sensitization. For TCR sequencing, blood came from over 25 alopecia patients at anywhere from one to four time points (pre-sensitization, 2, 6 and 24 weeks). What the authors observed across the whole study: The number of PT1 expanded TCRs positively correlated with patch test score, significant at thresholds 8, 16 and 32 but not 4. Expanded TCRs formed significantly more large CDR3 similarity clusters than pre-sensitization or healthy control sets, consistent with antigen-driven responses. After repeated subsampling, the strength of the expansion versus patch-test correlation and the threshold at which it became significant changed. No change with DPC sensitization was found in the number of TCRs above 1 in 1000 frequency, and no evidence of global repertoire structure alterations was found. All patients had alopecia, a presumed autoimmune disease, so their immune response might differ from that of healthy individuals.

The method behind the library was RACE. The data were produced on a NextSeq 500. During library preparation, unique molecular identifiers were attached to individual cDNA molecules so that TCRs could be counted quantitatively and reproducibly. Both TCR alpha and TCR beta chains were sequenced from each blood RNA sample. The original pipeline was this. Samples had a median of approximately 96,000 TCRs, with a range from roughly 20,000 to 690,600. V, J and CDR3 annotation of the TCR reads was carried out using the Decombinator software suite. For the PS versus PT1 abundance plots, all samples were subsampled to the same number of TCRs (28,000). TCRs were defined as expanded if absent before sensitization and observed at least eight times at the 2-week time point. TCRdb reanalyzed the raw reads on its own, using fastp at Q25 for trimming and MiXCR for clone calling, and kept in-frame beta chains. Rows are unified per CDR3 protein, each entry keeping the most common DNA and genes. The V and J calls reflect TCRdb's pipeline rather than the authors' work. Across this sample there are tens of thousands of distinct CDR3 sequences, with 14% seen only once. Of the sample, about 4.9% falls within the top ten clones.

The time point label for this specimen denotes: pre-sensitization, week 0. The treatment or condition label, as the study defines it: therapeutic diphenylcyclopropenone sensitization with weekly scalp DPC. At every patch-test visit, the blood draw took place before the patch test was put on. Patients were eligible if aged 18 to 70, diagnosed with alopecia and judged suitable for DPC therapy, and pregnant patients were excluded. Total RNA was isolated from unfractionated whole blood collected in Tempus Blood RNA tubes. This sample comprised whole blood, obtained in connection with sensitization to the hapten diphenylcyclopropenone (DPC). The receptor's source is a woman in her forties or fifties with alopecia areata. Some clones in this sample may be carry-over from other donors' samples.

The DNA sequence is as follows: TGTGCCAGCAGTTACGCCGACAGCCCCAACTACGAGCAGTACTTC. Translated, this is CASSYADSPNYEQYF. The sequence is built from TRBV6-5 and TRBJ2-7, and possibly TRBD1, on 5 matching bases. From the germline V gene, CDR1 is MNHEY and CDR2 is SVGAGI. V and J are truncated by 2 bases and 3 bases respectively, leaving an intervening sequence of 14 bases. CDR3 length: 15 amino acids, cysteine to phenylalanine. The sequence is cut down to CDR3 DNA, 45 bases in frame from base 1.